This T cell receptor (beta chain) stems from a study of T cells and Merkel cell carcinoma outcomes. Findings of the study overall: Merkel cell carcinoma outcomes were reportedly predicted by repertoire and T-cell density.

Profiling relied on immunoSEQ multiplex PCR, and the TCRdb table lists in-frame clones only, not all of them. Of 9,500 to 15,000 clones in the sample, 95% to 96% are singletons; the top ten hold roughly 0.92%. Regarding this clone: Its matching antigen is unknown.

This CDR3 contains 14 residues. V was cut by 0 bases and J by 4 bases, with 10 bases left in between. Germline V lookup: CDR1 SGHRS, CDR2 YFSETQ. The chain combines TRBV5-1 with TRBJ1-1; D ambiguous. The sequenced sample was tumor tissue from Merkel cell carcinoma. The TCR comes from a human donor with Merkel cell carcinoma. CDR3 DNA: TGCGCCAGCAGCTTGGAAGCCGGACTCACTGAAGCTTTCTTT. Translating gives CASSLEAGLTEAFF.